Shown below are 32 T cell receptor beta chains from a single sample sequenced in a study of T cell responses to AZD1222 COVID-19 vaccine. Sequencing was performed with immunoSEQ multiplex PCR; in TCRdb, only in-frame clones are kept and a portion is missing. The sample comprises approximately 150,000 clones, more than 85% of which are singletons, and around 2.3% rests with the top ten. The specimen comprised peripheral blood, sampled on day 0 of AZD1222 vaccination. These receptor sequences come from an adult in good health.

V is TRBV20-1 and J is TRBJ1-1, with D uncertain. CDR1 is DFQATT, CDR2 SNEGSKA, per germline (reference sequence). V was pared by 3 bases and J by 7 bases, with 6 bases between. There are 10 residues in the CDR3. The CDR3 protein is CSARDGEAFF. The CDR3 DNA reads TGCAGTGCTAGGGACGGTGAAGCTTTCTTT.

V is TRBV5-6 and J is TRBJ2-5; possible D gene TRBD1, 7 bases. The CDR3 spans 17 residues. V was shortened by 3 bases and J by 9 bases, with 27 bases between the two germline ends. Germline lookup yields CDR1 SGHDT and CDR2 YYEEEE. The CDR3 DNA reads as TGTGCCAGCAGCTGGCGTGCTGACCGGGACCAGGGGGAGGCCCAGTACTTC. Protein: CASSWRADRDQGEAQYF.

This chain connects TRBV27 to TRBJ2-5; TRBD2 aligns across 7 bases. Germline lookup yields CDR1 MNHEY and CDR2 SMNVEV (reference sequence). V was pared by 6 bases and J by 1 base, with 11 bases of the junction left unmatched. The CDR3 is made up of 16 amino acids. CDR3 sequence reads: CASSMGWGGVQETQYF. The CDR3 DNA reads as TGTGCCAGCAGCATGGGTTGGGGGGGGGTCCAAGAGACCCAGTACTTC.

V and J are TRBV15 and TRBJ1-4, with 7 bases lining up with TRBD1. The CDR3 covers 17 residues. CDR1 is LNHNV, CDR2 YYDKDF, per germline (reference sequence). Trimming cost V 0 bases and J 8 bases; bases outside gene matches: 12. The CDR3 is CATSRDIGGGGGEKLFF. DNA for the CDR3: TGTGCCACCAGCAGAGACATTGGAGGGGGCGGGGGAGAAAAACTGTTTTTT.

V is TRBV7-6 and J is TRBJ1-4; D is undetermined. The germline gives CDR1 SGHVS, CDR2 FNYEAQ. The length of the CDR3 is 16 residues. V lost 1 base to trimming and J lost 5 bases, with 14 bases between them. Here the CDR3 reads CASSLVGTVKNEKLFF. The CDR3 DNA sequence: TGTGCCAGCAGCTTAGTAGGAACGGTCAAGAATGAAAAACTGTTTTTT.

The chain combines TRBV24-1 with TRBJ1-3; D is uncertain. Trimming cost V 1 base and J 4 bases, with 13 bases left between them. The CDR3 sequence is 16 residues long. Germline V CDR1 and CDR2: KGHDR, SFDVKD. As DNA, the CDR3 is TGTGCCACCAGTGATTTTGGGCGGATCCCGGGAAACACCATATATTTT. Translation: CATSDFGRIPGNTIYF.

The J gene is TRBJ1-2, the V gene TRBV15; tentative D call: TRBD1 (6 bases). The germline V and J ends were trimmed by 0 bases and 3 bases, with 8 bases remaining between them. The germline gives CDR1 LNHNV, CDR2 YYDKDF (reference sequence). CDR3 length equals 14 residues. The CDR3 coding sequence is TGTGCCACCAGCAGAGATCAGGGGTACTATGGCTACACCTTC. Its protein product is CATSRDQGYYGYTF.

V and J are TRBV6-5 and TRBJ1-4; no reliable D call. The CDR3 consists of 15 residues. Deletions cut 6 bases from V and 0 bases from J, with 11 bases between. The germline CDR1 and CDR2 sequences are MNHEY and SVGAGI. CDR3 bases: TGTGCCAGCAGCACCACAGTTGCAACTAATGAAAAACTGTTTTTT. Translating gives CASSTTVATNEKLFF.

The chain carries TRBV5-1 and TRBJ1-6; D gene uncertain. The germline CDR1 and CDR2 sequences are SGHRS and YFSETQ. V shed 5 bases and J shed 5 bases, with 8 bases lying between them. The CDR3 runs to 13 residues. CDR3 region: CASRDENNSPLHF. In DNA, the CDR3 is TGCGCCAGCAGGGACGAGAATAATTCACCCCTCCACTTT. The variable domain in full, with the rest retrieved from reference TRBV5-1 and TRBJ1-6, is KAGVTQTPRYLIKTRGQQVTLSCSPISGHRSVSWYQQTPGQGLQFLFEYFSETQRNKGNFPGRFSGRQFSNSRSEMNVSTLELGDSALYLCASRDENNSPLHFGNGTRLTVT.

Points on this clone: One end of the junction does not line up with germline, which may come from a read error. CDR3 in amino acids: CASSQEGGGALFF. The CDR3 bases are TGTGCCAGCAGCCAAGAAGGCGGGGGGGCGCTGTTTTTT. V gene TRBV3-1 (or the pseudogene TRBV3-2) combines with J gene TRBJ2-2, with TRBD2 matching 9 bases. The CDR3 has 13 amino acids. Germline assignment: CDR1 LGHDT and CDR2 YNNKEL (reference sequence).

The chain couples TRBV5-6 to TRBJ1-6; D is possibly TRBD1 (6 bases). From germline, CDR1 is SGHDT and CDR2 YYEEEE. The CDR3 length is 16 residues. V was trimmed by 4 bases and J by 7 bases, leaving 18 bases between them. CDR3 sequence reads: CASSGLGGSVNSPLHF. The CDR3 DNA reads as TGTGCCAGCAGCGGCCTCGGGGGCTCAGTCAATTCACCCCTCCACTTT. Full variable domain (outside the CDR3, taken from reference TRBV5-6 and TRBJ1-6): DAGVTQSPTHLIKTRGQQVTLRCSPKSGHDTVSWYQQALGQGPQFIFQYYEEEERQRGNFPDRFSGHQFPNYSSELNVNALLLGDSALYLCASSGLGGSVNSPLHFGNGTRLTVT.

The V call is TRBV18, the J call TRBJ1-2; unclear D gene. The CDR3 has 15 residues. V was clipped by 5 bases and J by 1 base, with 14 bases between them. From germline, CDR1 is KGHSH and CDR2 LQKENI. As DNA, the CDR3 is TGTGCCAGCTCAGAGGCGGCCGCCCTTAACTATGGCTACACCTTC. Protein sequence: CASSEAAALNYGYTF. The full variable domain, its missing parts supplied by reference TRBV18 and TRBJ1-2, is NAGVMQNPRHLVRRRGQEARLRCSPMKGHSHVYWYRQLPEEGLKFMVYLQKENIIDESGMPKERFSAEFPKEGPSILRIQQVVRGDSAAYFCASSEAAALNYGYTFGSGTRLTVV.

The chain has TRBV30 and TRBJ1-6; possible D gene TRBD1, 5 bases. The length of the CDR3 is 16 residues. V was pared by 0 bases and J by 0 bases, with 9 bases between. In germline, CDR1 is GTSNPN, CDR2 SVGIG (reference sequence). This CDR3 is CAWSVRGSSYNSPLHF. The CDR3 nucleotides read TGTGCCTGGAGTGTACGGGGGAGCTCCTATAATTCACCCCTCCACTTT.

CDR3 in DNA: TGTGCCAGCAGCTTCATCCAGGGGGCAGGCGAGCAGTACTTC. Protein product: CASSFIQGAGEQYF. The chain joins TRBV7-9 to TRBJ2-7, with TRBD1 matching 8 bases. The germline gives CDR1 SEHNR, CDR2 FQNEAQ (reference sequence). V lost 3 bases and J lost 6; bases outside the gene matches: 7. The CDR3 sequence is 14 residues long.

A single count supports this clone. The CDR3 nucleotides are TGTGCCAGCAGCTTTGACGGCACTAGCACAGATACGCAGTATTTT. Its protein product is CASSFDGTSTDTQYF. V is TRBV5-5 and J is TRBJ2-3, with D uncertain. V gave up 2 bases and J gave up 0 bases, with 10 bases separating them. CDR1 and CDR2 (germline): SGHKS, YYEKEE (reference sequence). The CDR3 has 15 residues.

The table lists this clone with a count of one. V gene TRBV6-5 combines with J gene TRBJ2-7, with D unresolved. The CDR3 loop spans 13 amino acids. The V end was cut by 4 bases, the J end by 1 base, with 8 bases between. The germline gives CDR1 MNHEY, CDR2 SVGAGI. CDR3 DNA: TGTGCCAGCAGTTTTACTACTTCCTACGAGCAGTACTTC. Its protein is CASSFTTSYEQYF.

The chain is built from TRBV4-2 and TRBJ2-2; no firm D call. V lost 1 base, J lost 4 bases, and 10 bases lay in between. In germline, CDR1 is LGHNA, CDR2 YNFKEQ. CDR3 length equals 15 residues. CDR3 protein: CASSQVGGTTGELFF. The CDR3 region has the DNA TGTGCCAGCAGCCAAGTGGGCGGAACCACCGGGGAGCTGTTTTTT.

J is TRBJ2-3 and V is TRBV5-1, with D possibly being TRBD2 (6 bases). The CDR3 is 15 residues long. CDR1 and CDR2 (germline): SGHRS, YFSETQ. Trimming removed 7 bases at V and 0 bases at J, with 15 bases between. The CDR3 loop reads CASSGASASTDTQYF. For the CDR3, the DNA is TGCGCCAGCTCGGGAGCGTCAGCTAGCACAGATACGCAGTATTTT.

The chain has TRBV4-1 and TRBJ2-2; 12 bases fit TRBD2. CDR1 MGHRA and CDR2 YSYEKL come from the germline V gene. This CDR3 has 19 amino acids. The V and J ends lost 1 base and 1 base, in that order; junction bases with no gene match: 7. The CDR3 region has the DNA TGCGCCAGCAGCCAAGCTAGCGGGAGGGTCTGGGGGAACACCGGGGAGCTGTTTTTT. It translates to CASSQASGRVWGNTGELFF.

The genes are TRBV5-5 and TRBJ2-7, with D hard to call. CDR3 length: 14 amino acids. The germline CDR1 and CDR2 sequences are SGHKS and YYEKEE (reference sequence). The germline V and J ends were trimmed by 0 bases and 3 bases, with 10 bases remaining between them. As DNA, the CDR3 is TGTGCCAGCAGCTTGGAGAGGTTTGGCTACGAGCAGTACTTC. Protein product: CASSLERFGYEQYF.

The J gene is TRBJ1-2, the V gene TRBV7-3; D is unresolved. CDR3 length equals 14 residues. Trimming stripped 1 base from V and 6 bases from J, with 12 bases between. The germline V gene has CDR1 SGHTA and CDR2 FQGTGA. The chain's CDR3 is CASSLNPLGDGYTF. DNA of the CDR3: TGTGCCAGCAGCTTAAACCCCCTTGGGGATGGCTACACCTTC.

The CDR3 here is CASSPWTSGSRETQYF. The CDR3 nucleotides read TGTGCCAGCAGCCCGTGGACTAGCGGGAGTAGGGAGACCCAGTACTTC. The rearrangement links TRBV3-1 (or the pseudogene TRBV3-2) to TRBJ2-5; 13 positions match TRBD2. The CDR3 is 16 amino acids. V lost 4 bases, J lost 5 bases, and 7 bases stayed unmatched. Germline CDR1 and CDR2: LGHDT and YNNKEL (reference sequence).

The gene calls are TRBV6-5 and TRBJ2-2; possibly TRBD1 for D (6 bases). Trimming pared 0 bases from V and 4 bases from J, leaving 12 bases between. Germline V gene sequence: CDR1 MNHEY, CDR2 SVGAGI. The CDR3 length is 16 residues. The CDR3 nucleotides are TGTGCCAGCAGTTACTCCCTCAGGGGTCTCACCGGGGAGCTGTTTTTT. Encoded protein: CASSYSLRGLTGELFF.

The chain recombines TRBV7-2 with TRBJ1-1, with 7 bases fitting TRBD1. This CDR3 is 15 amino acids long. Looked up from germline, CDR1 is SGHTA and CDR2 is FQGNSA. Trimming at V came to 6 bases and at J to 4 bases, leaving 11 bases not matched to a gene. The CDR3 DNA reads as TGTGCCAGCAGTCCGAATACAGGGGCCGGCACTGAAGCTTTCTTT. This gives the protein CASSPNTGAGTEAFF. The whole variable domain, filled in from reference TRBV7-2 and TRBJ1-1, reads GAGVSQSPSNKVTEKGKDVELRCDPISGHTALYWYRQSLGQGLEFLIYFQGNSAPDKSGLPSDRFSAERTGGSVSTLTIQRTQQEDSAVYLCASSPNTGAGTEAFFGQGTRLTVV.

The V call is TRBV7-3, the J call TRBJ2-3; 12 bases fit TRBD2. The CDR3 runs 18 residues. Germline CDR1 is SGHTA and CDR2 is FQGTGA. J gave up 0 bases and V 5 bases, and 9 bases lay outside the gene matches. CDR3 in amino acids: CASSPGLAGPSSTDTQYF. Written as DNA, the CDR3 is TGTGCCAGCAGCCCAGGACTAGCGGGGCCCTCTAGCACAGATACGCAGTATTTT.

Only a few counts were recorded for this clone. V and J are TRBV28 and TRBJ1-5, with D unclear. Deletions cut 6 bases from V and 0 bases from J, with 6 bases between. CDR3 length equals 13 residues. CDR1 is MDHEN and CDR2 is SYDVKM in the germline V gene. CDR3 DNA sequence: TGTGCCAGCAGGCCGAGTAGCAATCAGCCCCAGCATTTT. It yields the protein CASRPSSNQPQHF.

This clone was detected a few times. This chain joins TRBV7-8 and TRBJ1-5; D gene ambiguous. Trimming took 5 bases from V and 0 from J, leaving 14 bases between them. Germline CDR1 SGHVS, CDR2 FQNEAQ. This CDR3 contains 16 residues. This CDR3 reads CASSKARLRSNQPQHF. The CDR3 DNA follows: TGTGCCAGCAGCAAAGCCCGGCTACGTAGCAATCAGCCCCAGCATTTT.

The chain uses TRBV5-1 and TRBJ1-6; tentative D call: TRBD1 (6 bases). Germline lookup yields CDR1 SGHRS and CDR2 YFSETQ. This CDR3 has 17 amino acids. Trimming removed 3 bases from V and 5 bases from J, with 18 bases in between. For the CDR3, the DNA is TGCGCCAGCAGCTCGTACCCCCGGGGGACAAATAATTCACCCCTCCACTTT. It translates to CASSSYPRGTNNSPLHF.

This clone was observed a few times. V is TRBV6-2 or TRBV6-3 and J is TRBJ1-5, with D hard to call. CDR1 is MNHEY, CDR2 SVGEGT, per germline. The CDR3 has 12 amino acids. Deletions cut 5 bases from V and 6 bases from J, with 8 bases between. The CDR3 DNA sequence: TGTGCCAGCAGTGATTCAAGTCAGCCCCAGCATTTT. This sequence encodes CASSDSSQPQHF.

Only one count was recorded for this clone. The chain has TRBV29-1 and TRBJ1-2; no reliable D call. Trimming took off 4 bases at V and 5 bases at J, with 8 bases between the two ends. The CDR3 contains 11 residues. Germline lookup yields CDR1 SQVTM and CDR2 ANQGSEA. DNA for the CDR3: TGCAGCGTTGGTTTCACATATGGCTACACCTTC. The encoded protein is CSVGFTYGYTF.

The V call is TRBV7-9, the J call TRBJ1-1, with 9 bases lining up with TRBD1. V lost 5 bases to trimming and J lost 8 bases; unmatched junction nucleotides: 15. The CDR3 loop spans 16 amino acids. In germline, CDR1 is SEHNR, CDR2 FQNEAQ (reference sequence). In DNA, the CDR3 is TGTGCCAGCAGCCCCGCTCAGGGACAGGGCCCGATAGAAGCTTTCTTT. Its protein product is CASSPAQGQGPIEAFF.

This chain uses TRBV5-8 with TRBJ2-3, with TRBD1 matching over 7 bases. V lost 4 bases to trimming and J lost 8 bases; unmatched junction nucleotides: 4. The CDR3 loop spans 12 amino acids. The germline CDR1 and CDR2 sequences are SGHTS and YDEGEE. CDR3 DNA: TGTGCCAGCAGCATTCAGGGGGTTACGCAGTATTTT. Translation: CASSIQGVTQYF.